These T cell receptor beta chains were read from a single sample in a study of cytomegalovirus exposure and HLA in healthy donors. TCRdb keeps only in-frame clones here, not all; method: immunoSEQ multiplex PCR. The sample carries some 150,000 clones, 70% recorded once. Sequenced input: PBMCs. These receptors were obtained from an older woman in good health and CMV-seropositive. Both conserved end residues are part of each CDR3. A D gene is named only where the DNA matches it firmly. Clone size is given for some rows only: seen once, a few or many times, or a class if the clone is expanded.

V gene: TRBV18
D gene: NA
J gene: TRBJ1-5
clone size: NA
CDR3 protein: CASSPPVGQPQHF
CDR3 DNA: TGTGCCAGCTCACCACCGGTCGGTCAGCCCCAGCATTTT

V gene: TRBV9
D gene: NA
J gene: TRBJ1-5
clone size: once
CDR3 protein: CASSATGMHQPQHF
CDR3 DNA: TGTGCCAGCAGCGCAACAGGGATGCATCAGCCCCAGCATTTT

V gene: TRBV5-6
D gene: NA
J gene: TRBJ1-2
clone size: NA
CDR3 protein: CASSLGQAGGYTF
CDR3 DNA: TGTGCCAGCAGCTTAGGCCAGGCCGGCGGCTACACCTTC

V gene: TRBV4-1
D gene: TRBD1
J gene: TRBJ1-6
clone size: NA
CDR3 protein: CASSQVRQGANSPLHF
CDR3 DNA: TGCGCCAGCAGCCAGGTTCGGCAGGGGGCAAATTCACCCCTCCACTTT

V gene: TRBV28
D gene: NA
J gene: TRBJ1-1
clone size: NA
CDR3 protein: CGAFGSTEAFF
CDR3 DNA: TGTGGGGCCTTCGGGAGCACTGAAGCTTTCTTT

V gene: TRBV6-1
D gene: NA
J gene: TRBJ1-3
clone size: NA
CDR3 protein: CASSEHWTLKGSGNTIYF
CDR3 DNA: TGTGCCAGCAGTGAACACTGGACACTTAAGGGCTCTGGAAACACCATATATTTT

V gene: TRBV10-1
D gene: TRBD1
J gene: TRBJ2-1
clone size: NA
CDR3 protein: CASSAGQGTNEQFF
CDR3 DNA: TGCGCCAGCAGTGCCGGACAGGGCACTAATGAGCAGTTCTTC

V gene: TRBV5-1
D gene: TRBD2
J gene: TRBJ2-3
clone size: NA
CDR3 protein: CASSLAGGDTQYF
CDR3 DNA: TGCGCCAGCAGCCTCGCGGGGGGGGATACGCAGTATTTT

V gene: TRBV9
D gene: TRBD2
J gene: TRBJ2-1
clone size: NA
CDR3 protein: CASSVAVGGPINEQFF
CDR3 DNA: TGTGCCAGCAGCGTAGCTGTGGGAGGGCCGATCAATGAGCAGTTCTTC

V gene: TRBV28
D gene: TRBD1
J gene: TRBJ1-4
clone size: NA
CDR3 protein: CATQQGALEKLFF
CDR3 DNA: TGTGCCACTCAACAGGGGGCACTTGAAAAACTGTTTTTT

V gene: TRBV25-1
D gene: TRBD2
J gene: TRBJ2-1
clone size: NA
CDR3 protein: CASSDPGLAGGLNEQFF
CDR3 DNA: TGTGCCAGCAGTGACCCTGGACTAGCGGGAGGCCTAAATGAGCAGTTCTTC

V gene: TRBV19
D gene: TRBD1
J gene: TRBJ1-5
clone size: NA
CDR3 protein: CASSDGTGNQPQHF
CDR3 DNA: TGTGCCAGTAGTGACGGGACAGGCAATCAGCCCCAGCATTTT

V gene: TRBV6-1
D gene: NA
J gene: TRBJ1-3
clone size: once
CDR3 protein: CASSPEYSGNTIYF
CDR3 DNA: TGTGCCAGCAGCCCGGAGTACTCTGGAAACACCATATATTTT

V gene: TRBV11-2
D gene: TRBD2
J gene: TRBJ2-1
clone size: NA
CDR3 protein: CASSLVIAGDWDEQFF
CDR3 DNA: TGTGCCAGCAGCTTAGTGATCGCGGGAGACTGGGATGAGCAGTTCTTC

V gene: TRBV5-1
D gene: NA
J gene: TRBJ2-3
clone size: NA
CDR3 protein: CASSLAASAASTDTQYF
CDR3 DNA: TGCGCCAGCAGCTTGGCAGCTAGCGCAGCTAGCACAGATACGCAGTATTTT

V gene: TRBV2
D gene: NA
J gene: TRBJ1-1
clone size: NA
CDR3 protein: CASSALQGETEAFF
CDR3 DNA: TGTGCCAGCAGCGCTCTACAGGGAGAGACTGAAGCTTTCTTT

V gene: TRBV30
D gene: TRBD1
J gene: TRBJ2-7
clone size: NA
CDR3 protein: CAYDRDRADEQYF
CDR3 DNA: TGTGCCTACGACCGGGACAGGGCGGACGAGCAGTACTTC

V gene: TRBV5-1
D gene: TRBD2
J gene: TRBJ2-1
clone size: once
CDR3 protein: CASSLVAGGYNEQFF
CDR3 DNA: TGCGCCAGCAGCTTGGTCGCGGGAGGCTACAATGAGCAGTTCTTC

V gene: TRBV19
D gene: NA
J gene: TRBJ2-2
clone size: few
CDR3 protein: CASAPGDQITGELFF
CDR3 DNA: TGTGCCAGTGCACCGGGAGACCAAATCACCGGGGAGCTGTTTTTT

V gene: TRBV2
D gene: TRBD2
J gene: TRBJ2-3
clone size: NA
CDR3 protein: CASRNRLAGESDTQYF
CDR3 DNA: TGTGCCAGCCGGAACCGACTAGCGGGAGAGTCAGATACGCAGTATTTT

V gene: TRBV6-5
D gene: TRBD1
J gene: TRBJ2-2
clone size: once
CDR3 protein: CASRDRAGTGELFF
CDR3 DNA: TGTGCCAGCAGGGACAGGGCTGGAACCGGGGAGCTGTTTTTT

V gene: TRBV19
D gene: NA
J gene: TRBJ1-3
clone size: few
CDR3 protein: CASRLETGNTIYF
CDR3 DNA: TGTGCCAGTAGGCTCGAGACTGGAAACACCATATATTTT